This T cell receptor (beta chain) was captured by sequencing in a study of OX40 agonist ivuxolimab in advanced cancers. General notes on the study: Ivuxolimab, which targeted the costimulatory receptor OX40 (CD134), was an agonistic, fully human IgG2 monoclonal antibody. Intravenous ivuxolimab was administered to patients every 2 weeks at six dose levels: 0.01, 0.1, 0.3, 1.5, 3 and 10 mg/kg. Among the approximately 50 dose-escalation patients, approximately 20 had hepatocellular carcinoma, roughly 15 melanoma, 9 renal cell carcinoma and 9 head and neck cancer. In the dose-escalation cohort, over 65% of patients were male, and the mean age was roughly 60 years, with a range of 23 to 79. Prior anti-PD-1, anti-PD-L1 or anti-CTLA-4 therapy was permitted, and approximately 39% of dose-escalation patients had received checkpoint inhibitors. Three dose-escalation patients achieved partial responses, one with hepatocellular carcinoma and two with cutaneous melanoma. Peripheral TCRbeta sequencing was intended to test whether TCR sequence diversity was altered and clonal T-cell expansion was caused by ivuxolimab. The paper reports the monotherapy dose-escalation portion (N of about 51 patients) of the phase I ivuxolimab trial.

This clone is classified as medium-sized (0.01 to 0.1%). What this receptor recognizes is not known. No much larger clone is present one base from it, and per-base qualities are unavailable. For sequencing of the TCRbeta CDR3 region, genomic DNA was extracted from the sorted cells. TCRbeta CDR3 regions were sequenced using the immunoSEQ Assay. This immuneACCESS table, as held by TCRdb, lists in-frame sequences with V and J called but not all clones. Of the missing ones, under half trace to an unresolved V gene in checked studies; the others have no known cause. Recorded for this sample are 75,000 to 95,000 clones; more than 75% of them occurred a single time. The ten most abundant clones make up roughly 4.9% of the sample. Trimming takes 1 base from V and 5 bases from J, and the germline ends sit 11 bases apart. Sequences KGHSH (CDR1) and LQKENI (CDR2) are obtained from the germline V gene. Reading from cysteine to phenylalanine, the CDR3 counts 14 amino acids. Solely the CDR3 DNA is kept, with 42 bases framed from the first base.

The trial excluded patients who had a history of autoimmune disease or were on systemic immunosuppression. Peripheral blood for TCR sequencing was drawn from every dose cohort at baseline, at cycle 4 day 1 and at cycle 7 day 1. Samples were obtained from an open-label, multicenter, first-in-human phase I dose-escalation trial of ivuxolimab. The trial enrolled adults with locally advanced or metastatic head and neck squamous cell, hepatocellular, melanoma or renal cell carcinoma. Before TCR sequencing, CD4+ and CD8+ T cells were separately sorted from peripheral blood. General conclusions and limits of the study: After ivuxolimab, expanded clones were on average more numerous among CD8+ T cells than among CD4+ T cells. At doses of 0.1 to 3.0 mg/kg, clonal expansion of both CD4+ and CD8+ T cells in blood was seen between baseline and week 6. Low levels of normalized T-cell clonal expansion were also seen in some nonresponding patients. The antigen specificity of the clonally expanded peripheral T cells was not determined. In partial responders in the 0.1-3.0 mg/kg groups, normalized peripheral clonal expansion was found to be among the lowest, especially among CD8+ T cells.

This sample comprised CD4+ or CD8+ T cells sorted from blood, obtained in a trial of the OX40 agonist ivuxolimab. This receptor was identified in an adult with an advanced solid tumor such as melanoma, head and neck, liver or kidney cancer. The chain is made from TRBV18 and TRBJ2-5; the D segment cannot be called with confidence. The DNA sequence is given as TGTGCCAGCTCACCACAAGGGATCGGTGAGACCCAGTACTTC. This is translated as CASSPQGIGETQYF.